These 21 T cell receptor beta chains were all obtained from the same sample, sequenced in a study of cytomegalovirus exposure and HLA in healthy donors. With 60 Vbeta and 13 Jbeta primers, the PCR was carried out. Sequenced by immunoSEQ multiplex PCR; TCRdb stores in-frame clones only, minus some. Here the sample spans hundreds of thousands of clones, around 90% being singletons. Source material: PBMCs. Every receptor here comes from a woman aged 18-30 years in good health and CMV-seronegative.

This rearrangement joins TRBV27 to TRBJ2-5; 9 bases align to TRBD1. The germline gives CDR1 MNHEY, CDR2 SMNVEV (reference sequence). CDR3 length equals 17 residues. V was clipped by 0 bases and J by 4 bases; unmatched bases: 9. The DNA of the CDR3 is TGTGCCAGCAGTTTATCGGGGACAGGGAGGTCGGGAGAGACCCAGTACTTC. The encoded protein is CASSLSGTGRSGETQYF.

The genes are TRBV9 and TRBJ2-3; 7 nucleotides agree with TRBD1. Germline values: CDR1 SGDLS, CDR2 YYNGEE. V was clipped by 7 bases and J by 4 bases; unmatched bases: 6. The CDR3 consists of 13 residues. The CDR3 DNA follows: TGTGCCAGCTCAGGGGGTGCCGCAGATACGCAGTATTTT. This codes for CASSGGAADTQYF.

CDR3 nucleotide sequence: TGCGCCAGCAGCCATGCATGGGCCTCGAACACTGAAGCTTTCTTT. This translates into CASSHAWASNTEAFF. The V and J genes are TRBV4-1 and TRBJ1-1; the D is unclear. Germline lookup yields CDR1 MGHRA and CDR2 YSYEKL. V was pared by 3 bases and J by 1 base, with 12 bases between. The CDR3 runs to 15 residues.

The chain carries TRBV28 and TRBJ1-1, with a weak D call TRBD1 (6 bases). Germline CDR1 is MDHEN and CDR2 is SYDVKM. Trimming pared 3 bases from V and 2 bases from J, leaving 10 bases between. The CDR3 has 14 residues. CDR3 loop: CASSLGHINTEAFF. The CDR3 DNA reads as TGTGCCAGCAGTTTGGGACACATAAACACTGAAGCTTTCTTT.

This chain links TRBV29-1 with TRBJ2-1; the D gene is possibly TRBD1 (6 bases). CDR1 and CDR2 (germline): SQVTM, ANQGSEA. This CDR3 contains 9 residues. This CDR3 reads CSTYRVRFF. As DNA, the CDR3 is TGCAGTACCTACAGGGTAAGGTTCTTC.

This clone appeared a few times. This chain joins TRBV15 and TRBJ2-7; TRBD1 is a possible D gene (6 bases). The germline CDR1 and CDR2 sequences are LNHNV and YYDKDF (reference sequence). V lost 6 bases and J lost 6, with 15 bases in between. The CDR3 is 13 amino acids. Here the CDR3 DNA reads TGTGCCACCAGTCCACAGGGTCTCGGCGAGCAGTACTTC. Amino acid sequence: CATSPQGLGEQYF.

The chain couples TRBV11-2 to TRBJ1-1; D gene uncertain. Germline assignment: CDR1 SGHAT and CDR2 FQNNGV. V lost 0 bases and J 1 base, leaving 3 bases between the germline ends. This CDR3 contains 13 residues. The DNA of the CDR3 is TGTGCCAGCAGCTTAGACTGGAACACTGAAGCTTTCTTT. Translating gives CASSLDWNTEAFF.

In DNA, the CDR3 is TGTGCCAGCACCAGGGGCGAGAGGCATGAGCAGTTCTTC. Its translation is CASTRGERHEQFF. This chain joins TRBV6-5 and TRBJ2-1, with D tentatively TRBD1 (6 bases). CDR1 is MNHEY, CDR2 SVGAGI, per germline. V was trimmed by 7 bases and J by 8 bases, leaving 15 bases between them. This CDR3 is 13 amino acids long.

Details on this clone: Its ends do not fully match the called genes, so a read error is possible. V and J are TRBV7-9 and TRBJ1-5, with a tentative D call TRBD1 (5 bases). The CDR3 length is 16 residues. Germline CDR1 SEHNR, CDR2 FQNEAQ (reference sequence). CDR3 sequence (DNA): TGTTCCAGCAGCTTAGGCGGGGCAGGCCACAATCAGCCCCAGCATTTT. Translation: CSSSLGGAGHNQPQHF. The full variable domain, completed using reference TRBV7-9 and TRBJ1-5, is DTGVSQNPRHKITKRGQNVTFRCDPISEHNRLYWYRQTLGQGPEFLTYFQNEAQLEKSRLLSDRFSAERPKGSFSTLEIQRTEQGDSAMYLCSSSLGGAGHNQPQHFGDGTRLSIL.

The chain is built from TRBV13 and TRBJ1-3; tentatively, D is TRBD1 (5 bases). V lost 4 bases, J lost 8 bases, and 12 bases lay in between. The germline gives CDR1 PRHDT, CDR2 FYEKMQ (reference sequence). The CDR3 is 13 amino acids. The CDR3 reads CASSSGYSDTIYF. The CDR3 DNA reads TGTGCCAGCAGCTCAGGGTATTCAGACACCATATATTTT.

The V call is TRBV7-6, the J call TRBJ2-2; D may be TRBD1 (6 bases). This CDR3 is 16 amino acids long. CDR1 is SGHVS, CDR2 FNYEAQ, per germline. V shed 3 bases and J shed 0 bases, with 11 bases lying between them. The CDR3 DNA sequence: TGTGCCAGCAGCTTTCTCGGGACAACGAACACCGGGGAGCTGTTTTTT. The encoded protein is CASSFLGTTNTGELFF.

The chain uses TRBV19 and TRBJ2-3, with D unresolved. This CDR3 contains 15 residues. Trimming took off 7 bases at V and 0 bases at J, with 14 bases between the two ends. Germline V CDR1 and CDR2: LNHDA, SQIVND (reference sequence). CDR3 protein: CASNPRVASTDTQYF. CDR3 in DNA: TGTGCCAGTAACCCTCGGGTAGCAAGCACAGATACGCAGTATTTT.

This chain links TRBV4-1 with TRBJ1-5, with TRBD1 as a possible D gene (6 bases). Germline CDR1 MGHRA, CDR2 YSYEKL. CDR3 length: 16 amino acids. The V end lost 0 bases, the J end lost 7 bases, and 16 bases lay between the germline ends. CDR3 region: CASSQDWGLRGQPQHF. CDR3 nucleotide sequence: TGCGCCAGCAGCCAAGATTGGGGGCTCCGGGGACAGCCCCAGCATTTT.

The rearrangement links TRBV4-1 to TRBJ1-1; D perhaps matches TRBD1 (6 bases). Trimming pared 4 bases from V and 4 bases from J, leaving 16 bases between. Germline values: CDR1 MGHRA, CDR2 YSYEKL. The CDR3 is 15 residues long. For the CDR3, the DNA is TGCGCCAGCAGCCCGCCTAACAGGGTTCCCACTGAAGCTTTCTTT. Translating gives CASSPPNRVPTEAFF.

The rearrangement joins TRBV13 to TRBJ2-7; a possible D gene is TRBD1 (6 bases). The CDR3 contains 18 residues. Germline-derived CDR1 and CDR2 are PRHDT and FYEKMQ (reference sequence). Trimming shortened V by 4 bases and J by 0 bases, and 22 bases separated the two germline ends. In DNA, the CDR3 is TGTGCCAGCAGCTCTTGGGTTAACAGGGCGATGAGCTCCTACGAGCAGTACTTC. This translates into CASSSWVNRAMSSYEQYF.

The table lists this clone with a few counts. The V call is TRBV6-5, the J call TRBJ1-6; possibly TRBD1 for D (5 bases). Trimming shortened V by 5 bases and J by 4 bases, and 9 bases separated the two germline ends. Germline V gene lookup returns CDR1 MNHEY and CDR2 SVGAGI. This CDR3 comprises 14 residues. The CDR3 sequence: CASSPGIYNSPLHF. CDR3 sequence (DNA): TGTGCCAGCAGTCCAGGGATATATAATTCACCCCTCCACTTT.

The rearrangement joins TRBV30 to TRBJ1-1, with 9 nucleotides matching TRBD1. Losses at the gene ends were 3 bases for V and 5 bases for J; bases not matched to a gene: 7. The CDR3 sequence is 14 residues long. Germline V gene sequence: CDR1 GTSNPN, CDR2 SVGIG (reference sequence). The CDR3 loop is CAWRQDRGWTEAFF. The CDR3 coding sequence is TGTGCCTGGAGGCAGGACAGGGGTTGGACTGAAGCTTTCTTT. Full variable domain (rest looked up from reference TRBV30 and TRBJ1-1): SQTIHQWPATLVQPVGSPLSLECTVEGTSNPNLYWYRQAAGRGLQLLFYSVGIGQISSEVPQNLSASRPQDRQFILSSKKLLLSDSGFYLCAWRQDRGWTEAFFGQGTRLTVV.

The rearrangement uses TRBV18 and TRBJ1-2; 9 nucleotides agree with TRBD1. The CDR3 totals 16 residues. Per the germline V gene, CDR1 is KGHSH and CDR2 is LQKENI. Unmatched junction bases numbered 11, after V lost 2 bases and J lost 7 bases. The CDR3 region has the DNA TGTGCCAGCTCACCAAACCAGGACAGGGGATCTGGTGGCTACACCTTC. Protein sequence: CASSPNQDRGSGGYTF.

The V call is TRBV5-1, the J call TRBJ1-1; D remains ambiguous. V was trimmed by 4 bases and J by 2 bases, leaving 6 bases between them. The length of the CDR3 is 12 residues. Germline V gene lookup returns CDR1 SGHRS and CDR2 YFSETQ. The DNA of the CDR3 is TGCGCCAGCAGCCGGAGTAACACTGAAGCTTTCTTT. Amino acids: CASSRSNTEAFF.

The rearrangement uses TRBV23-1 and TRBJ2-7, with D perhaps TRBD1 (5 bases). TRBV23-1 is assigned to the ORF class and has an uncertain function. Trimming took 0 bases from V and 7 from J, leaving 13 bases between them. The CDR3 sequence is 14 residues long. The CDR3 spells CASSQSPGQPEQYF. The CDR3, as DNA: TGCGCCAGCAGTCAATCTCCAGGGCAGCCTGAGCAGTACTTC.

The chain has TRBV5-5 and TRBJ1-5, with D maybe TRBD1 (6 bases). Germline V gene lookup returns CDR1 SGHKS and CDR2 YYEKEE (reference sequence). The CDR3 covers 15 residues. Between the trimmed V and J ends, which lost 1 base and 7 bases, there was a span of 15 bases. CDR3: CASSLLGDNGQPQHF. CDR3 coding DNA: TGTGCCAGCAGCTTGCTTGGGGACAATGGGCAGCCCCAGCATTTT.